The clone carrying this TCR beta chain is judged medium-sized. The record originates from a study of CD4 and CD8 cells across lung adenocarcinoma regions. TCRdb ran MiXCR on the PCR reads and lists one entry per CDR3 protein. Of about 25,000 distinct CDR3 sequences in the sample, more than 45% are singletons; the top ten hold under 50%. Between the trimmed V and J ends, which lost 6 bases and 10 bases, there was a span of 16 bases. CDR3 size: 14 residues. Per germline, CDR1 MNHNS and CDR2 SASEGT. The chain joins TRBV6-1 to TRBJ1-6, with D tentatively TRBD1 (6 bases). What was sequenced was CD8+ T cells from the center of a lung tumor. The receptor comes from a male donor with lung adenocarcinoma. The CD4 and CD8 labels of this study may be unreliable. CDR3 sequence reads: CASSTKTGQSPLHF. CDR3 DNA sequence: TGTGCCAGCAGCACAAAGACAGGCCAATCACCCCTCCACTTT.